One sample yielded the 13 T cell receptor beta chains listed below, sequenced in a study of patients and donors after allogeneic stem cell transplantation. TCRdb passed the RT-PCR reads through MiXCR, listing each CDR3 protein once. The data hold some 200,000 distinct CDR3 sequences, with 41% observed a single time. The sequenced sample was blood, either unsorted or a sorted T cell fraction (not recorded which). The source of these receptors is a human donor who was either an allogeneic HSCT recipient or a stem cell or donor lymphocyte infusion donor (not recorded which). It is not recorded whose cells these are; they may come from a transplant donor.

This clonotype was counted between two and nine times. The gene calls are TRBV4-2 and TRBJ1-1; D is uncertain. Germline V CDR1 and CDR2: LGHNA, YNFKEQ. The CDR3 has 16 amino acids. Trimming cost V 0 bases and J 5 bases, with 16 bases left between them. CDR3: CASSQDVRGMGTEAFF. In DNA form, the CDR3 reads TGTGCCAGCAGCCAAGATGTGCGGGGAATGGGAACTGAAGCTTTCTTT.

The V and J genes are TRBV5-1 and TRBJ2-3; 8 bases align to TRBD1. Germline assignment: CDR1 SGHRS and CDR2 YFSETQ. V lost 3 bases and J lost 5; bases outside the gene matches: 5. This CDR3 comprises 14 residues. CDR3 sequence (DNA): TGCGCCAGCAGCTCGGACAGGGCAAGAGATACGCAGTATTTT. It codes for CASSSDRARDTQYF. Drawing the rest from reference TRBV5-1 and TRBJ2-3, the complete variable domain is KAGVTQTPRYLIKTRGQQVTLSCSPISGHRSVSWYQQTPGQGLQFLFEYFSETQRNKGNFPGRFSGRQFSNSRSEMNVSTLELGDSALYLCASSSDRARDTQYFGPGTRLTVL.

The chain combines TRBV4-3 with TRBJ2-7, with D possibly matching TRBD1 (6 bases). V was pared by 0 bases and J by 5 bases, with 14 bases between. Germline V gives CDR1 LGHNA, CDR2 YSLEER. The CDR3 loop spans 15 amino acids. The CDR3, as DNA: TGCGCCAGCAGCCAAGAGACAGGTTTCGCCGACGAGCAGTACTTC. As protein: CASSQETGFADEQYF.

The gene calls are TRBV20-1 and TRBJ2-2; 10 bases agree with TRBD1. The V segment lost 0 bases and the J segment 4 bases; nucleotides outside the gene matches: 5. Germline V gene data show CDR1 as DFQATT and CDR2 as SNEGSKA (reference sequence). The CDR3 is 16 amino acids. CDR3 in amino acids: CSARDPRTGGTGELFF. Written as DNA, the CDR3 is TGCAGTGCTAGAGATCCCAGGACAGGGGGCACCGGGGAGCTGTTTTTT.

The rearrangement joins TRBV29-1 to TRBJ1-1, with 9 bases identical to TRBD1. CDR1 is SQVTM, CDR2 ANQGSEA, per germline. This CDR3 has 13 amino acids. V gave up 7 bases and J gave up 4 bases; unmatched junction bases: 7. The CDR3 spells CSAATGGGTEAFF. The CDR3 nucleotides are TGCAGCGCTGCTACAGGGGGCGGCACTGAAGCTTTCTTT.

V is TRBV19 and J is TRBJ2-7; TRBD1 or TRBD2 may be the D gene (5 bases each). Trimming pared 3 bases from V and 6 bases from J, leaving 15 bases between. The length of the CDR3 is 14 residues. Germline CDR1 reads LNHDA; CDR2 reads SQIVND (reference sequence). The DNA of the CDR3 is TGTGCCAGTAGTATCCTTGGGACCTTCGGCGAGCAGTACTTC. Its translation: CASSILGTFGEQYF.

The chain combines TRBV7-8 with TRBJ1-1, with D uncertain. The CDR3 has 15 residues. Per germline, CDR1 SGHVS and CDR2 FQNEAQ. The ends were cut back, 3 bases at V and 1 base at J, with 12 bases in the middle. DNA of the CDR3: TGTGCCAGCAGCTTCAGTTCTCAGCGGAACACTGAAGCTTTCTTT. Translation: CASSFSSQRNTEAFF.

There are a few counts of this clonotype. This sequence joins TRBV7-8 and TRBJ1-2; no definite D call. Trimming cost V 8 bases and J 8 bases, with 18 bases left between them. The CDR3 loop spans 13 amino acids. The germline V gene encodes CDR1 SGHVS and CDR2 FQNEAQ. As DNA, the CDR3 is TGTGCCAGCGGCCCTCTGATTGTCGAAGGCTACACCTTC. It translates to CASGPLIVEGYTF.

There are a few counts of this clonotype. CDR3 region: CATSNQGSNQPQHF. CDR3 bases: TGTGCCACCTCTAACCAGGGGAGCAATCAGCCCCAGCATTTT. The V gene is TRBV24-1, the J gene TRBJ1-5; D may be TRBD1 (6 bases). The germline gives CDR1 KGHDR, CDR2 SFDVKD. V was clipped by 9 bases and J by 1 base, with 12 bases between them. There are 14 residues in the CDR3.

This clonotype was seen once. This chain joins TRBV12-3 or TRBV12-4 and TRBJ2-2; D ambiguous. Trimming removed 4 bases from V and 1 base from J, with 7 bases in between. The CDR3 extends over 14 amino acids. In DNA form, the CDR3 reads TGTGCCAGCAGTTCCTGGCGGAACACCGGGGAGCTGTTTTTT. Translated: CASSSWRNTGELFF.

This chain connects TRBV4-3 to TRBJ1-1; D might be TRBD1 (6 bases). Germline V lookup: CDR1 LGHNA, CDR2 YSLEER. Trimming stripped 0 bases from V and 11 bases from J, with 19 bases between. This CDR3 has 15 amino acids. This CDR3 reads CASSQDFPQGGGAFF. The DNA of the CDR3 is TGCGCCAGCAGCCAAGATTTCCCACAGGGCGGGGGGGCTTTCTTT.

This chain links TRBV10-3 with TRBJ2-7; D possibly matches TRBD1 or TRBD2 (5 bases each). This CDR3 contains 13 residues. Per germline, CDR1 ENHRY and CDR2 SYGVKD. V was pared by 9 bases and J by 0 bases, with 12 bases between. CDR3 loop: CAIWDPNSYEQYF. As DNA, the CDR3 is TGTGCCATTTGGGACCCCAACTCCTACGAGCAGTACTTC.

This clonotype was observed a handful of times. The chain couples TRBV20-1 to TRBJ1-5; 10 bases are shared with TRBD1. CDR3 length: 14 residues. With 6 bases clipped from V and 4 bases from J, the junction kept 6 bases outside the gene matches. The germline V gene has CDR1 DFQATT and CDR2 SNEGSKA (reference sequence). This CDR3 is CSAKRDRGNQPQHF. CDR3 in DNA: TGCAGTGCAAAAAGGGACAGGGGAAATCAGCCCCAGCATTTT.